The next 14 T cell receptor beta chains were all read from a single sample in a study of PD-1 blockade in classical Hodgkin lymphoma. Each patient's relapse followed autologous stem cell transplantation, and brentuximab vedotin exposure varied. The data were produced by immunoSEQ multiplex PCR, yet TCRdb's version contains in-frame clones alone and is incomplete. The table lists 130,000 to 150,000 clones, nearly 80% of them singletons. The sample consisted of peripheral blood mononuclear cells (PBMCs), taken before the second cycle of nivolumab. The receptors were gathered from a human donor with classical Hodgkin lymphoma.

The chain joins TRBV5-6 to TRBJ2-2, with 9 bases aligning to TRBD1. The CDR3 contains 15 residues. V lost 3 bases, J lost 7 bases, and 7 bases stayed unmatched. CDR1 is SGHDT, CDR2 YYEEEE, per germline. The CDR3 sequence: CASSSGQGILGELFF. The CDR3 DNA follows: TGTGCCAGCAGCTCGGGACAGGGAATACTCGGGGAGCTGTTTTTT.

This clone was recorded many times. This sequence joins TRBV5-1 and TRBJ2-7; 7 bases are shared with TRBD1. Per the germline V gene, CDR1 is SGHRS and CDR2 is YFSETQ. The CDR3 is 13 residues long. J lost 2 bases, V lost 6 bases, and 5 bases had no gene match. The CDR3 reads CASTSTGAYEQYF. For the CDR3, the DNA is TGCGCCAGCACATCAACAGGGGCCTACGAGCAGTACTTC.

The chain's CDR3 is CASRDRDWDTEAFF. DNA for the CDR3: TGTGCCAGCCGGGACAGGGACTGGGACACTGAAGCTTTCTTT. V usage is TRBV6-5 and J usage is TRBJ1-1, with TRBD1 matching 9 bases. Germline V gene sequence: CDR1 MNHEY, CDR2 SVGAGI. The CDR3 sequence is 14 residues long. V lost 8 bases and J lost 3; bases outside the gene matches: 7.

Regarding this clone: One end of the junction varies from germline; a read error may be responsible. The DNA for the CDR3 is TGTGCCCTCAGCGGGGGGGGTTACAATGAGCAGTTCTTC. This gives the protein CALSGGGYNEQFF. The rearrangement joins TRBV10-3 to TRBJ2-1; 10 positions match TRBD2. The germline V gene has CDR1 ENHRY and CDR2 SYGVKD. The CDR3 totals 13 residues.

V gene TRBV6-5 combines with J gene TRBJ2-5, with D perhaps being TRBD1 or TRBD2 (5 bases each). This CDR3 spans 14 amino acids. Trimming shortened V by 0 bases and J by 6 bases, and 11 bases separated the two germline ends. Germline V gene lookup returns CDR1 MNHEY and CDR2 SVGAGI. CDR3 region: CASSYSSGGKTQYF. The CDR3, as DNA: TGTGCCAGCAGTTACTCGAGTGGGGGAAAGACCCAGTACTTC.

The chain employs TRBV5-1 and TRBJ1-5; D not resolved. Trimming removed 4 bases at V and 4 bases at J, with 12 bases between. CDR3 length: 14 amino acids. CDR1 SGHRS and CDR2 YFSETQ come from the germline V gene. This CDR3 is CASSPGLENQPQHF. For the CDR3, the DNA is TGCGCCAGCAGCCCCGGACTGGAGAATCAGCCCCAGCATTTT.

The V call is TRBV19, the J call TRBJ1-3; no firm D call. Looked up from germline, CDR1 is LNHDA and CDR2 is SQIVND (reference sequence). CDR3 length equals 14 residues. The ends were cut back, 2 bases at V and 2 bases at J, with 7 bases in the middle. Here the CDR3 reads CASSITGAGNTIYF. The CDR3, as DNA: TGTGCCAGTAGTATAACCGGAGCTGGAAACACCATATATTTT.

This clone was seen only once. The rearrangement uses TRBV6-1 and TRBJ2-2, with D unresolved. Germline V gene lookup returns CDR1 MNHNS and CDR2 SASEGT. The ends were cut back, 2 bases at V and 3 bases at J, with 7 bases in the middle. The CDR3 sequence is 14 residues long. CDR3 loop: CASSETEDTGELFF. CDR3 nucleotide sequence: TGTGCCAGCAGTGAAACCGAGGACACCGGGGAGCTGTTTTTT.

This sequence joins TRBV7-2 and TRBJ1-6; no reliable D call. Trimming left V 3 bases short and J 6 bases short, with 12 bases between. Germline-derived CDR1 and CDR2 are SGHTA and FQGNSA. CDR3 length: 15 residues. The DNA of the CDR3 is TGTGCCAGCAGCTTTGAGGGCGGGGTTAATTCACCCCTCCACTTT. This encodes CASSFEGGVNSPLHF.

The chain combines TRBV25-1 with TRBJ2-5; D might be TRBD2 (6 bases). Germline CDR1 is MGHDK and CDR2 is SYGVNS. The V gene lost 1 base and the J gene lost 2 bases, with 8 bases spanning the gap. This CDR3 has 14 amino acids. The CDR3 DNA reads TGTGCCAGCAGTGAATGGAGGGATCAAGAGACCCAGTACTTC. Residues: CASSEWRDQETQYF.

This rearrangement joins TRBV9 to TRBJ1-4; D is ambiguous. V was cut by 0 bases and J by 5 bases, with 5 bases left in between. The CDR3 covers 13 residues. Germline V gives CDR1 SGDLS, CDR2 YYNGEE. The CDR3 sequence: CASSVAGNEKLFF. CDR3 nucleotide sequence: TGTGCCAGCAGCGTAGCTGGAAATGAAAAACTGTTTTTT.

V is TRBV7-9 and J is TRBJ2-3; D is undetermined. Looked up from germline, CDR1 is SEHNR and CDR2 is FQNEAQ (reference sequence). The CDR3 consists of 14 residues. V was pared by 2 bases and J by 0 bases, with 6 bases between. The CDR3 spells CASSLTGSTDTQYF. CDR3 nucleotides: TGTGCCAGCAGCTTAACGGGTAGCACAGATACGCAGTATTTT.

This chain uses TRBV6-6 with TRBJ1-1; D is undetermined. Germline values: CDR1 MNHNY, CDR2 SVGAGI (reference sequence). The CDR3 runs 14 residues. V was trimmed by 0 bases and J by 0 bases, leaving 5 bases between them. DNA for the CDR3: TGTGCCAGCAGTTACTCAGTGGTGAACACTGAAGCTTTCTTT. The encoded protein is CASSYSVVNTEAFF.

The chain carries TRBV7-2 and TRBJ2-1; 10 positions match TRBD2. Per germline, CDR1 SGHTA and CDR2 FQGNSA. The CDR3 extends over 16 amino acids. With V trimmed by 5 bases and J by 5 bases, 9 bases remained unmatched. The CDR3 loop is CASSRFGTSENNEQFF. The DNA for the CDR3 is TGTGCCAGCAGCCGCTTCGGGACTAGCGAGAACAATGAGCAGTTCTTC. The variable domain in full, with the rest retrieved from reference TRBV7-2 and TRBJ2-1, is GAGVSQSPSNKVTEKGKDVELRCDPISGHTALYWYRQSLGQGLEFLIYFQGNSAPDKSGLPSDRFSAERTGGSVSTLTIQRTQQEDSAVYLCASSRFGTSENNEQFFGPGTRLTVL.